A selection of T cell receptor beta chains follows, all from one sample in a study of CD8 T cells in ankylosing spondylitis. TCRdb recomputed calls from the 5' RACE reads with MiXCR, one row per CDR3 protein. The data show 300,000 to 400,000 distinct CDR3 sequences, with 20% to 25% seen just once and 10% to 15% held by the top ten. Input material: blood, either unsorted or a sorted T cell fraction (not recorded which). These TCRs come from a male donor with ankylosing spondylitis or in good health (not recorded which). CDR3s include the opening cysteine and the closing phenylalanine or tryptophan.

TRBV20-1	TRBJ2-3	CSAEASGGDTQYF
TRBV9	TRBJ1-2	CASSDLLGPEITYGYTF
TRBV15	TRBJ1-1	CATSREGGLQTPEAFF
TRBV20-1	TRBJ1-2	CSAREGTDSIGYGYTF
TRBV20-1	TRBJ2-7	CSASDEDRGPYEQYF
TRBV20-1	TRBJ2-7	CSGGKTYEQYF
TRBV20-1	TRBJ2-1	CSAKGLPVNEQFF
TRBV12-3/TRBV12-4	TRBJ2-3	CASSQPWGHTDTQYF
TRBV6-1	TRBJ2-2	CASSETVRISNTGELFF
TRBV28	TRBJ2-1	CASSLSGLEQFF
TRBV12-3/TRBV12-4	TRBJ1-1	CASSLSARGGTEAFF
TRBV27	TRBJ2-2	CASHGITGELFF
TRBV25-1	TRBJ2-7	CASSEFGDHEQYF
TRBV11-2	TRBJ2-3	CASSFSARVDTQYF
TRBV29-1	TRBJ2-7	CSVGGTSGGRTYEQYF
TRBV12-3/TRBV12-4	TRBJ1-1	CASSLGSSTRAFF
TRBV3-1	TRBJ2-1	CASSLDRGNYNEQFF
TRBV7-8	TRBJ2-5	CASSLSGTSGEQETQYF
TRBV11-2	TRBJ2-3	CASSSSDFVGGWDTQYF
TRBV28	TRBJ2-7	CASNGGQGNTYEQYF
TRBV14	TRBJ2-5	CASRHTGTKQETQYF
TRBV15	TRBJ2-1	CATSKTSGEYNEQFF
TRBV7-9	TRBJ1-2	CASSLLYRVDYGYTF
TRBV12-3/TRBV12-4	TRBJ2-1	CASSHWGDGNEQFF
TRBV7-9	TRBJ2-1	CASSPGTGATYNEQFF
TRBV12-3/TRBV12-4	TRBJ2-7	CASSPTGLTYEQYF
TRBV28	TRBJ1-2	CASSFRPTGGGGYTF
TRBV12-3/TRBV12-4	TRBJ2-1	CASTGNEQFF
TRBV20-1	TRBJ2-5	CSARDRRVETWPETQYF
TRBV28	TRBJ2-3	CASSFLLGLAFVADTQYF
TRBV29-1	TRBJ1-4	CSARGLGGEKLFF
TRBV7-8	TRBJ2-4	CASSPRGGIQYF
TRBV27	TRBJ2-2	CASSPRGSPNTGELFF
TRBV12-3/TRBV12-4	TRBJ2-7	CASSSEQGPYEQYF
TRBV12-3/TRBV12-4	TRBJ1-4	CASSPNVQKLFF
TRBV20-1	TRBJ2-1	CSANLNLRAYNEQFF
TRBV7-7	TRBJ2-2	CASSGTGFNGELFF
TRBV20-1	TRBJ1-1	CSPTSFGFGTEAFF
TRBV28	TRBJ2-3	CASSLRGPPEWSDTQYF
TRBV27	TRBJ2-6	CASSLGEGPSGANVLTF
TRBV5-1	TRBJ1-6	CASSLVSSPLHF
TRBV7-6	TRBJ2-1	CASSLARRIDEQFF
TRBV12-3/TRBV12-4	TRBJ2-1	CASSLVVGAGSSYNEQFF
TRBV5-1	TRBJ1-1	CASSFGGGPANTEAFF
TRBV21-1	TRBJ2-3	CASSKVMASGATSTDTQYF
TRBV12-3/TRBV12-4	TRBJ2-4	CASSPGLAGSIQYF
TRBV12-3/TRBV12-4	TRBJ2-5	CASSSDWRGAQETQYF
TRBV29-1	TRBJ1-1	CSACWANTEAFF
TRBV4-1	TRBJ1-6	CASSQGVQGGSYNSPLHF
TRBV11-2	TRBJ2-1	CASSLEAGATWQFF
TRBV12-3/TRBV12-4	TRBJ2-1	CASTSSHDSSSYNEQFF
TRBV24-1	TRBJ2-7	CAAGGGASYEQYF
TRBV20-1	TRBJ2-3	CSAPPWASDLTDTQYF